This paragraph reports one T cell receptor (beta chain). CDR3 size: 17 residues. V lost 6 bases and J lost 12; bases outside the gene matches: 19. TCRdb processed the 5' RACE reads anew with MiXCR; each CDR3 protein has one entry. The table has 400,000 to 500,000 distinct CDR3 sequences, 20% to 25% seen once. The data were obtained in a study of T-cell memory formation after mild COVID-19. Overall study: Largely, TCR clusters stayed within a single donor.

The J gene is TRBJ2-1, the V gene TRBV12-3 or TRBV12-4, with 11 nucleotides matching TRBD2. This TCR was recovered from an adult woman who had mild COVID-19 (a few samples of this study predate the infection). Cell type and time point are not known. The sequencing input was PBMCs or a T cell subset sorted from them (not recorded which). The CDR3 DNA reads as TGTGCCAGCAGGACCCGACCGGGACTAGCGGATGCCGAGGGGCAGTTCTTC. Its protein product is CASRTRPGLADAEGQFF.